There are many counts of the clone carrying this T cell receptor beta chain. Antigen unknown. Trimming removed 6 bases from V and 0 bases from J, with 15 bases in between. Germline CDR1 MDHEN, CDR2 SYDVKM. The CDR3 contains 16 residues. This sample is part of a study of Graves' ophthalmopathy and Graves' hyperthyroidism. Amplification targeted the TCR beta CDR3 regions, with RNA transcripts as the source material. An opening RT-PCR round employed HTBI primers and preceded a second-round multiplex PCR. TCRdb re-analysed the multiplex PCR reads in MiXCR, keeping a single row per CDR3 protein. The table has about 160,000 distinct CDR3 sequences, roughly two fifths seen once; the top ten hold less than 9.5%. General study findings and limits: Blood repertoires reportedly contained most expanded thyroid clonotypes above 0.001 frequency.

The PBMCs originated from roughly 10 ml of fresh peripheral blood. The sequence came from a man younger than 40 with Graves' ophthalmopathy. The V gene is TRBV28, the J gene TRBJ1-5, with TRBD1 as a possible D gene (6 bases). Source material: peripheral blood. Written as DNA, the CDR3 is TGTGCCAGCAGCTTCCGGACAGCCTATAGCAATCAGCCCCAGCATTTT. Its protein is CASSFRTAYSNQPQHF.